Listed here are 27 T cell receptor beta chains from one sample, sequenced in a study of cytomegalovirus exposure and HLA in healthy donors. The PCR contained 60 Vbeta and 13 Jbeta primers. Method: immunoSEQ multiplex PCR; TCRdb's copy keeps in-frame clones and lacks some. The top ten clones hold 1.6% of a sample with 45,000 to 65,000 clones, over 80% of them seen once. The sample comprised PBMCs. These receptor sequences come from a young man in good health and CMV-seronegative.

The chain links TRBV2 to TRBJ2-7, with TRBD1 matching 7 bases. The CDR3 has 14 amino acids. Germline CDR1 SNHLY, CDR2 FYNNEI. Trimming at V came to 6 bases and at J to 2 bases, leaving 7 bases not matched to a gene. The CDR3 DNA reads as TGTGCCAGCAGGGCAGGACAGGCTACCTACGAGCAGTACTTC. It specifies CASRAGQATYEQYF.

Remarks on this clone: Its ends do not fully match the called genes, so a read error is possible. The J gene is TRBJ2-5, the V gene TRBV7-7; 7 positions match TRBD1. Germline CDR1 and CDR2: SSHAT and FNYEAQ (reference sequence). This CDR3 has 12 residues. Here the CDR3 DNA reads TGTGCTAGCAGTAACAGGGGTGAGACCCAGTACTTC. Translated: CASSNRGETQYF.

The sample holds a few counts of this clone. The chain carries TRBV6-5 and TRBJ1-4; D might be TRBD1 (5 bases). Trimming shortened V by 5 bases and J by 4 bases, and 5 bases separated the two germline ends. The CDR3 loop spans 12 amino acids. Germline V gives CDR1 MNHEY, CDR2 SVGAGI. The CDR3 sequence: CASSQGNEKLFF. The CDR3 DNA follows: TGTGCCAGCAGTCAGGGTAATGAAAAACTGTTTTTT.

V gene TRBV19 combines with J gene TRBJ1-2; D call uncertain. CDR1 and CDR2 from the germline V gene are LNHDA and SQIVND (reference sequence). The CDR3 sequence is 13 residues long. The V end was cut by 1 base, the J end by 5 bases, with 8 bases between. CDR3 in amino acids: CASSIAGFYGYTF. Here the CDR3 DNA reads TGTGCCAGTAGTATAGCAGGATTTTATGGCTACACCTTC.

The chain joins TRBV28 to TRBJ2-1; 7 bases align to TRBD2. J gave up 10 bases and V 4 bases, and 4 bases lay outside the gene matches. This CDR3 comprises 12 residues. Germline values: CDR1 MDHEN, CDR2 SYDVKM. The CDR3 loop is CASSSLGLEQFF. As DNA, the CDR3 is TGTGCCAGCAGTTCCCTGGGACTAGAGCAGTTCTTC.

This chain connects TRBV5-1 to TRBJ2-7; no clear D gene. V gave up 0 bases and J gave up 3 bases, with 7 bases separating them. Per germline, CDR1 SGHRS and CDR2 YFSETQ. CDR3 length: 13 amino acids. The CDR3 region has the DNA TGCGCCAGCAGCTTGGGGCCCCTCTACGAGCAGTACTTC. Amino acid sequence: CASSLGPLYEQYF. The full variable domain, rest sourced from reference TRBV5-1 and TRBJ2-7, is KAGVTQTPRYLIKTRGQQVTLSCSPISGHRSVSWYQQTPGQGLQFLFEYFSETQRNKGNFPGRFSGRQFSNSRSEMNVSTLELGDSALYLCASSLGPLYEQYFGPGTRLTVT.

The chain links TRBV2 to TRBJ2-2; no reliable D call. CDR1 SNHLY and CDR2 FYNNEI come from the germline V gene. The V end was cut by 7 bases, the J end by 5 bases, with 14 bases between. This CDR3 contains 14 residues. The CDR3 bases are TGTGCCAGCAAAATAACAGTTCTTACCGGGGAGCTGTTTTTT. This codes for CASKITVLTGELFF.

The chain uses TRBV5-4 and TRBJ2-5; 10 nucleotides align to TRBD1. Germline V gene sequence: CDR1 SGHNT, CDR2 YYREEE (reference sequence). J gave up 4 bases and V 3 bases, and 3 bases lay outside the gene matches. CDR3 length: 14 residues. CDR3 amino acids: CASSYGQGGETQYF. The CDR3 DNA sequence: TGTGCCAGCAGCTACGGACAGGGGGGAGAGACCCAGTACTTC.

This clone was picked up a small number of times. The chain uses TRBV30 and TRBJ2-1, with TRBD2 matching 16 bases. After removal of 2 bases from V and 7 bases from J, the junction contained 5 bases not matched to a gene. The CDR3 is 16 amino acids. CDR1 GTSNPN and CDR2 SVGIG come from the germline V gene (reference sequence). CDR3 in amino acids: CAWSKGLAGGANEQFF. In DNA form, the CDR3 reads TGTGCCTGGAGTAAGGGACTAGCGGGGGGGGCTAATGAGCAGTTCTTC.

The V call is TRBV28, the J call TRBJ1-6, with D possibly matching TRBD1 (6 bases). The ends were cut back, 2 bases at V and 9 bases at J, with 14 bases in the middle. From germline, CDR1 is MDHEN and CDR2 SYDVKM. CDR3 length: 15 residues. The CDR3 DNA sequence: TGTGCCAGCAGTTTACCACAGGGACGTGGTTCACCCCTCCACTTT. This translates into CASSLPQGRGSPLHF.

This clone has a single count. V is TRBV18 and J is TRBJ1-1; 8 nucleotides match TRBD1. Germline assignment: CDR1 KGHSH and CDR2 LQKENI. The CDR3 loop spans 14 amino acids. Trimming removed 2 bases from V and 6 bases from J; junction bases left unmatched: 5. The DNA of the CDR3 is TGTGCCAGCTCACCAAGCAGGGGGCCCCCTGAAGCTTTCTTT. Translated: CASSPSRGPPEAFF.

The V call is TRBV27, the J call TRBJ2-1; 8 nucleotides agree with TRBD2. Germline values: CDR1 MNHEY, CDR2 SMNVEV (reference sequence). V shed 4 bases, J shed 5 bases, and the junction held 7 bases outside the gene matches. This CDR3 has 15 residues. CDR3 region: CASSSIAGKNNEQFF. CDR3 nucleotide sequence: TGTGCCAGCAGTTCTATAGCGGGAAAAAACAATGAGCAGTTCTTC.

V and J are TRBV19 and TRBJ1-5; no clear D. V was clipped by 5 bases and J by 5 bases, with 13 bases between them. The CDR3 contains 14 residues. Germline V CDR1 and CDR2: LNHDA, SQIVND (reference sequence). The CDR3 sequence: CASSGRRGYQPQHF. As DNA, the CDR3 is TGTGCCAGTAGTGGCAGGAGAGGGTATCAGCCCCAGCATTTT.

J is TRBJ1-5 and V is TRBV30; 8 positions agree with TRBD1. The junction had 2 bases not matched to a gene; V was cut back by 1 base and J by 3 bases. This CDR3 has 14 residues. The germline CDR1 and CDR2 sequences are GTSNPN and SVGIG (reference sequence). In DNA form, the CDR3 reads TGTGCCTGGAGTGGGACAGGGATCAATCAGCCCCAGCATTTT. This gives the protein CAWSGTGINQPQHF.

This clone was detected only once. The CDR3 DNA follows: TGCGCCAGCAGCCCCTCTGGGACAGGGGGTTCAAGGCAGTTCTTC. It encodes CASSPSGTGGSRQFF. The V call is TRBV4-3, the J call TRBJ2-1, with TRBD1 matching over 11 bases. After removal of 4 bases from V and 12 bases from J, the junction contained 11 bases not matched to a gene. The CDR3 spans 15 residues. CDR1 LGHNA and CDR2 YSLEER come from the germline V gene.

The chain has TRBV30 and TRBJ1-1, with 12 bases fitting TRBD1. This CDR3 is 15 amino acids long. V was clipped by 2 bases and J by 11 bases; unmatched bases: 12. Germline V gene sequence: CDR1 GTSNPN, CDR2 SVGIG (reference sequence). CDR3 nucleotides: TGTGCCTGGAGTCGACCCGGGACAGGGGGCGCGAGGGCTTTCTTT. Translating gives CAWSRPGTGGARAFF.

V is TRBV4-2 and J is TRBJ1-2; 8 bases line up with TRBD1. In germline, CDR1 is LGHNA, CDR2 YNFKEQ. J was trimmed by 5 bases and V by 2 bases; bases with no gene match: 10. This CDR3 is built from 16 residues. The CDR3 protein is CASSQYILTGEYGYTF. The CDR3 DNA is TGTGCCAGCAGCCAATACATCTTGACAGGGGAGTATGGCTACACCTTC.

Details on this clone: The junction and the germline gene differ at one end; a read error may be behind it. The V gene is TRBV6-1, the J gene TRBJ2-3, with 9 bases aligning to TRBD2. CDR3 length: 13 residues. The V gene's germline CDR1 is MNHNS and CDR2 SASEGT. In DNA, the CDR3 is TGTGCCAGCAGAAGCGGGGGGACCGGGGAGAAGGCTTTT. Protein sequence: CASRSGGTGEKAF.

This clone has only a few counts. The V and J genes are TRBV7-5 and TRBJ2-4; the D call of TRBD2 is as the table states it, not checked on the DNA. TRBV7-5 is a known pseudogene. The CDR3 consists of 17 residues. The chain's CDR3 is CARTHRRDYERADIQYF. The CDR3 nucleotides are TGTGCCAGAACCCACCGCCGGGACTATGAGAGGGCGGACATTCAGTACTTC.

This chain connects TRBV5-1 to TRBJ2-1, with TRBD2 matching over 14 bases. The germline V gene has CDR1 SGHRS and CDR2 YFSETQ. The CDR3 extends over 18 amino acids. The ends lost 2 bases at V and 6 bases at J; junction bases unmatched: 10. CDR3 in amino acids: CASSFFEGLAGVFNEQFF. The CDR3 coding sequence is TGCGCCAGCAGCTTCTTCGAGGGACTAGCGGGAGTATTCAATGAGCAGTTCTTC.

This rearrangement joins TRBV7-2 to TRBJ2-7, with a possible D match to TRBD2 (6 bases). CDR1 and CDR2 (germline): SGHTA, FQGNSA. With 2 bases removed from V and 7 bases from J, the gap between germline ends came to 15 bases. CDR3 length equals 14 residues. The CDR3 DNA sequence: TGTGCCAGCAGCTTAACTCTGATTGCGGGGGAGCAGTACTTC. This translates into CASSLTLIAGEQYF. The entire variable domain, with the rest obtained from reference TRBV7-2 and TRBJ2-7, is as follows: GAGVSQSPSNKVTEKGKDVELRCDPISGHTALYWYRQSLGQGLEFLIYFQGNSAPDKSGLPSDRFSAERTGGSVSTLTIQRTQQEDSAVYLCASSLTLIAGEQYFGPGTRLTVT.

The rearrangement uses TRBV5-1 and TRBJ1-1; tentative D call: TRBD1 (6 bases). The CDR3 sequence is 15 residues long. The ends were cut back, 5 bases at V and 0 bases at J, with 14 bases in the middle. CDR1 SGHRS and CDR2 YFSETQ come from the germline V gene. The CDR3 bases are TGCGCCAGCAGACGACAGGTGGAGATGAACACTGAAGCTTTCTTT. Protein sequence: CASRRQVEMNTEAFF.

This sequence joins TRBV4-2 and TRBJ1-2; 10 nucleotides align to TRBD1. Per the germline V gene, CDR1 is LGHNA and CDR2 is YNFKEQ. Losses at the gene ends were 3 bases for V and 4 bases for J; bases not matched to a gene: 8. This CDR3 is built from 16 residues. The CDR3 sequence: CASSHLTGQGSYGYTF. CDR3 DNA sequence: TGTGCCAGCAGCCATCTCACGGGACAGGGGTCCTATGGCTACACCTTC.

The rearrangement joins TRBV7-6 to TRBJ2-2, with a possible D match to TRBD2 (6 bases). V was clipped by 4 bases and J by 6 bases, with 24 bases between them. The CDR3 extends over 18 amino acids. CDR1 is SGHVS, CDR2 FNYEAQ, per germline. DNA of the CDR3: TGTGCCAGCAGCTACACTACTCTAGCGTCGTTCCTTGCCGGGGAGCTGTTTTTT. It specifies CASSYTTLASFLAGELFF.

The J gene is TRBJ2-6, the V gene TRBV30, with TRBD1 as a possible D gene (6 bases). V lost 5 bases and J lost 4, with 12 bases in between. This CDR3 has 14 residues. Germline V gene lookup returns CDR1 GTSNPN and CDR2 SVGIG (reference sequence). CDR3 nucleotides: TGTGCCTGGTCCTCAGGGGCCGGGGCCAACGTCCTGACTTTC. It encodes CAWSSGAGANVLTF.

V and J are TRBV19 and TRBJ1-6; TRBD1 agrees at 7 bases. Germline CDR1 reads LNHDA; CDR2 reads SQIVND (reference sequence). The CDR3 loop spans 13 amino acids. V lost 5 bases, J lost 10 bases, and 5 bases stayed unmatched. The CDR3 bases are TGTGCCAGTAGTCTGACAGGGCAATCACCCCTCCACTTT. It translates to CASSLTGQSPLHF.

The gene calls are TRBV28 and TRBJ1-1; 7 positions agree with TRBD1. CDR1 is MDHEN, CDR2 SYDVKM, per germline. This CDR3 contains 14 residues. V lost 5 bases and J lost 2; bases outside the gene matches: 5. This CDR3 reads CASSMGQRNTEAFF. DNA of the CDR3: TGTGCCAGCAGTATGGGACAGCGCAACACTGAAGCTTTCTTT.